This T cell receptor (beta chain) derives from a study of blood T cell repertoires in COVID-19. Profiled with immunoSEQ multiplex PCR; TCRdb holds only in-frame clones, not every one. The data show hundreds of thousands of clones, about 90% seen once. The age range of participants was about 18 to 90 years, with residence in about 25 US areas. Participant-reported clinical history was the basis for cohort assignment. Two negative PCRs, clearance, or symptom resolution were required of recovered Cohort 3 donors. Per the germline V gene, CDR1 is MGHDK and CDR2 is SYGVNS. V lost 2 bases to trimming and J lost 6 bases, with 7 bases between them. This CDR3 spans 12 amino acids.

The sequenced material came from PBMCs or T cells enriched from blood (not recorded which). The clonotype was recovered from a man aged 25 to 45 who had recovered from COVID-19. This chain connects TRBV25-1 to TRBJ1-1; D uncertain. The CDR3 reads CASSEEGSEAFF. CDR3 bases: TGTGCCAGCAGTGAAGAGGGATCTGAAGCTTTCTTT.